This T cell receptor beta chain was documented in a study of control samples from healthy donors and cancer patients (dated by TCRdb to 2018 to 2020). The germline V gene encodes CDR1 KGHDR and CDR2 SFDVKD. The CDR3 numbers 17 residues from cysteine through phenylalanine. The entry retains the CDR3 DNA only, 51 bases that are in frame from base 1. V loses 2 bases of germline sequence and J loses 3 bases, and the interval between the two ends is 16 bases. Regarding this clone: Which antigen it targets is not known. No base quality information exists; no much larger clone differs at one position.

The library was generated by the immunoSEQ multiplex PCR assay. TCRdb limited this immuneACCESS table to in-frame rearrangements with V and J called. A share of clones is missing; checked studies link under half to unresolved V genes, and the rest is unexplained. The sample table holds about 220,000 clones, of which roughly 94% were seen once. About 1.6% of the sample is taken by the ten largest. The chain joins TRBV24-1 to TRBJ2-1, and perhaps TRBD2 as D gene, on 6 matching bases. The sequence was obtained from a man in his fifties in good health. The sample consisted of blood. The sequenced DNA: TGTGCCACCAGTGATTCAATCGCGGGGCCTTACTACAATGAGCAGTTCTTC. The resulting protein is CATSDSIAGPYYNEQFF.